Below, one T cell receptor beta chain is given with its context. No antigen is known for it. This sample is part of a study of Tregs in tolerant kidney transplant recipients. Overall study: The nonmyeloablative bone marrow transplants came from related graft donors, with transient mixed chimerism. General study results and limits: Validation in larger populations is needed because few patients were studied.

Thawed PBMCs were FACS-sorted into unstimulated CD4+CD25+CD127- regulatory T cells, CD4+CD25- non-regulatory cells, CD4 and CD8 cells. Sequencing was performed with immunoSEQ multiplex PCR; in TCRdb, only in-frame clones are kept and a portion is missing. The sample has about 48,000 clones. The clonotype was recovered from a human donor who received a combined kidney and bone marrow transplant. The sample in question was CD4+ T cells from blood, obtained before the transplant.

The CDR3 bases that were read are TGTGCCAGCAGCTTCTGGTCGGGGCAGGGGCATGAG. Translated: CASSFWSGQGHE. The entire CDR3 sequence reads CASSFWSGQGHEQFF. This rearrangement joins TRBV7-3 to TRBJ2-1; perhaps TRBD1 as D (6 bases). The CDR3 end lies 3 residues beyond the end of the read and is filled in from the germline J gene. The CDR3 covers 15 residues. The germline CDR1 and CDR2 sequences are SGHTA and FQGTGA. Trimming shortened V by 3 bases and J by 8 bases, and 17 bases separated the two germline ends. Together with reference TRBV7-3 and TRBJ2-1, the CDR3 gives the full variable domain: GAGVSQTPSNKVTEKGKYVELRCDPISGHTALYWYRQSLGQGPEFLIYFQGTGAADDSGLPNDRFFAVRPEGSVSTLKIQRTERGDSAVYLCASSFWSGQGHEQFFGPGTRLTVL.